Listed below are T cell receptor beta chains from one sample, sequenced in a study of blood T cell repertoires in COVID-19. TCRdb's table, derived via immunoSEQ multiplex PCR, lists solely in-frame clones and lacks some. The repertoire has roughly 38,000 clones, 78% of them found once; the top ten carry approximately 30%. What was sequenced was peripheral blood. Every receptor here comes from a man in his fifties or sixties with acute or convalescent COVID-19. Both conserved end residues are part of each CDR3. D genes are given only for firm matches. A clone size is listed for some rows: how often the clone was seen (once, few, many), or a class if it is expanded.

CDR3: CATATGPEQPQHF
DNA: TGTGCCACCGCGACAGGTCCCGAACAGCCCCAGCATTTT
size: few
V: TRBV6-5
D: .
J: TRBJ1-5

CDR3: CASSKGGSNYGYTF
DNA: TGTGCCAGCTCAAAAGGGGGCTCTAACTATGGCTACACCTTC
size: .
V: TRBV28
D: TRBD1
J: TRBJ1-2

CDR3: CASSPGEWNTEAFF
DNA: TGCGCCAGCAGCCCAGGGGAGTGGAACACTGAAGCTTTCTTT
size: .
V: TRBV5-1
D: .
J: TRBJ1-1

CDR3: CASSPELAGGPSQYF
DNA: TGTGCCAGCAGCCCAGAACTAGCGGGAGGGCCATCTCAGTACTTC
size: few
V: TRBV5-5
D: TRBD2
J: TRBJ2-7

CDR3: CASSLAARGPQETQYF
DNA: TGTGCCAGCAGCTTAGCCGCCAGGGGCCCCCAAGAGACCCAGTACTTC
size: .
V: TRBV7-2
D: .
J: TRBJ2-5

CDR3: CASSLWVAGGRETQYF
DNA: TGTGCCAGCAGCTTATGGGTAGCGGGAGGACGAGAGACCCAGTACTTC
size: few
V: TRBV7-9
D: TRBD2
J: TRBJ2-5

CDR3: CASSRQGLRYSYEQYF
DNA: TGTGCCAGCAGTCGACAGGGACTTAGGTATTCCTACGAGCAGTACTTC
size: once
V: TRBV6-2/TRBV6-3
D: .
J: TRBJ2-7

CDR3: CASSLTRSSYEQYF
DNA: TGTGCCAGCAGTTTAACCCGGAGCTCCTACGAGCAGTACTTC
size: .
V: TRBV27
D: .
J: TRBJ2-7

CDR3: CASSLTRTGGFEQYF
DNA: TGTGCCAGCAGCTTGACTAGGACAGGGGGCTTCGAGCAGTACTTC
size: .
V: TRBV5-5
D: TRBD1
J: TRBJ2-7

CDR3: CASSQGSVLAGLHEQYF
DNA: TGTGCCAGCAGCCAAGGTTCGGTCCTAGCGGGACTCCACGAGCAGTACTTC
size: .
V: TRBV4-2
D: TRBD2
J: TRBJ2-7

CDR3: CASSSTGTGELFF
DNA: TGTGCCAGCAGTTCTACAGGGACCGGGGAGCTGTTTTTT
size: .
V: TRBV12-3/TRBV12-4
D: .
J: TRBJ2-2

CDR3: CASKAAGTGVREQYF
DNA: TGCGCCAGCAAAGCGGCGGGGACAGGGGTACGCGAGCAGTACTTC
size: .
V: TRBV4-1
D: TRBD1
J: TRBJ2-7

CDR3: CASGHSGRNTDTQYF
DNA: TGTGCCAGCGGGCATAGCGGGAGGAACACAGATACGCAGTATTTT
size: .
V: TRBV6-5
D: TRBD2
J: TRBJ2-3

CDR3: CASSLAGQGIGNTIYF
DNA: TGTGCCAGCAGCTTGGCCGGACAGGGGATAGGAAACACCATATATTTT
size: .
V: TRBV5-6
D: TRBD1
J: TRBJ1-3

CDR3: CASSLGIGTTYTEAFF
DNA: TGCGCCAGCAGCTTGGGCATAGGGACAACTTACACTGAAGCTTTCTTT
size: once
V: TRBV5-1
D: .
J: TRBJ1-1

CDR3: CASSHGTVLPYEQYF
DNA: TGTGCCAGCAGCCACGGGACAGTTCTTCCCTACGAGCAGTACTTC
size: once
V: TRBV7-6
D: TRBD1
J: TRBJ2-7

CDR3: CASSDSHGNQPQHF
DNA: TGTGCCAGTAGTGACAGTCACGGGAATCAGCCCCAGCATTTT
size: once
V: TRBV19
D: .
J: TRBJ1-5

CDR3: CASGINQGEQYF
DNA: TGTGCGAGCGGAATAAACCAGGGGGAGCAGTACTTC
size: .
V: TRBV6-5
D: .
J: TRBJ2-7

CDR3: CASLAGWQPQHF
DNA: TGTGCCAGCTTGGCGGGGTGGCAGCCCCAGCATTTT
size: .
V: TRBV6-5
D: .
J: TRBJ1-5

CDR3: CASSSGQGAMYEQYF
DNA: TGTGCCAGCAGTTCCGGACAGGGGGCTATGTACGAGCAGTACTTC
size: .
V: TRBV6-2/TRBV6-3
D: TRBD1
J: TRBJ2-7

CDR3: CASSSLARNEQFF
DNA: TGTGCCAGCAGCTCTCTAGCGAGGAATGAGCAGTTCTTC
size: .
V: TRBV11-3
D: .
J: TRBJ2-1

CDR3: CASSYSPTANYGYTF
DNA: TGTGCCAGCAGCTATAGTCCTACAGCAAACTATGGCTACACCTTC
size: .
V: TRBV7-2
D: .
J: TRBJ1-2

CDR3: CSVSGQGGFTEAFF
DNA: TGCAGCGTCTCAGGACAGGGCGGTTTCACTGAAGCTTTCTTT
size: .
V: TRBV29-1
D: TRBD1
J: TRBJ1-1

CDR3: CASSPPERVYNEQFF
DNA: TGTGCCAGCAGTCCCCCGGAGCGGGTCTACAATGAGCAGTTCTTC
size: .
V: TRBV6-5
D: .
J: TRBJ2-1

CDR3: CASSYSLQANNEQFF
DNA: TGTGCCAGCAGTTACTCTCTGCAGGCTAACAATGAGCAGTTCTTC
size: few
V: TRBV6-5
D: .
J: TRBJ2-1

CDR3: CASSFGRDRGDEQYF
DNA: TGTGCCAGCAGCTTCGGCCGGGACAGGGGTGACGAGCAGTACTTC
size: few
V: TRBV7-9
D: TRBD1
J: TRBJ2-7

CDR3: CASSTINRGRCSGEKLFF
DNA: TGTGCCAGCAGCACAATAAACAGGGGGCGGTGTAGCGGTGAAAAACTGTTTTTT
size: .
V: TRBV21-1
D: .
J: TRBJ1-4

CDR3: CASSVDASLGGELFF
DNA: TGTGCCAGCAGCGTAGACGCTAGCTTAGGCGGGGAGCTGTTTTTT
size: .
V: TRBV9
D: .
J: TRBJ2-2

CDR3: CASSPKGAGTDTQYF
DNA: TGTGCCAGCAGTCCCAAGGGGGCCGGGACAGATACGCAGTATTTT
size: .
V: TRBV28
D: TRBD1
J: TRBJ2-3

CDR3: CASSLARLAGVNEQYF
DNA: TGTGCCAGCAGCTTAGCTCGACTAGCGGGAGTTAACGAGCAGTACTTC
size: .
V: TRBV13
D: TRBD2
J: TRBJ2-7

CDR3: CASSLDAGQKLATNEKLFF
DNA: TGTGCCAGCAGTTTAGATGCGGGACAGAAATTGGCAACTAATGAAAAACTGTTTTTT
size: .
V: TRBV11-2
D: TRBD1
J: TRBJ1-4

CDR3: CASSGMGQASSYEQYF
DNA: TGTGCCAGCAGTGGGATGGGACAGGCGAGCTCCTACGAGCAGTACTTC
size: few
V: TRBV6-1
D: TRBD1
J: TRBJ2-7

CDR3: CAWGDRNQPQHF
DNA: TGTGCCTGGGGGGACAGAAATCAGCCCCAGCATTTT
size: .
V: TRBV30
D: TRBD1
J: TRBJ1-5

CDR3: CASSLVGGVPSQKLFF
DNA: TGTGCCAGCAGCTTAGTTGGGGGGGTCCCTAGTCAAAAACTGTTTTTT
size: .
V: TRBV7-2
D: .
J: TRBJ1-4

CDR3: CASSQDRKPLHF
DNA: TGTGCCAGCAGCCAGGACAGGAAACCCCTCCACTTT
size: few
V: TRBV11-2
D: TRBD1
J: TRBJ1-6

CDR3: CASSISGRSGGYTF
DNA: TGTGCCAGTAGTATCTCAGGGCGAAGCGGGGGCTACACCTTC
size: .
V: TRBV19
D: .
J: TRBJ1-2

CDR3: CASNSQGGNQPQHF
DNA: TGTGCCAGTAACTCCCAAGGGGGAAATCAGCCCCAGCATTTT
size: once
V: TRBV19
D: .
J: TRBJ1-5

CDR3: CASSRDNTDTQYF
DNA: TGTGCCAGCAGTCGGGACAACACAGATACGCAGTATTTT
size: .
V: TRBV12-3/TRBV12-4
D: .
J: TRBJ2-3

CDR3: CASRGGSGVYNEQFF
DNA: TGTGCCAGCAGGGGGGGGAGCGGGGTCTACAATGAGCAGTTCTTC
size: .
V: TRBV6-5
D: TRBD2
J: TRBJ2-1

CDR3: CASRRTSGYTDTQYF
DNA: TGTGCCAGCAGACGGACTAGCGGGTACACAGATACGCAGTATTTT
size: .
V: TRBV27
D: TRBD2
J: TRBJ2-3

CDR3: CAAKAGGLEKNEQFF
DNA: TGTGCCGCAAAAGCGGGAGGGCTTGAGAAGAATGAGCAGTTCTTC
size: once
V: TRBV6-5
D: TRBD2
J: TRBJ2-1

CDR3: CASSSTGGDATGELFF
DNA: TGCGCCAGCAGCTCCACAGGGGGCGATGCCACCGGGGAGCTGTTTTTT
size: .
V: TRBV5-1
D: TRBD1
J: TRBJ2-2

CDR3: CASSLTELFYGYTF
DNA: TGTGCCAGCAGTCTGACAGAATTATTCTATGGCTACACCTTC
size: few
V: TRBV28
D: .
J: TRBJ1-2

CDR3: CAISRGQGANTGELFF
DNA: TGTGCCATCAGTCGAGGACAGGGGGCGAACACCGGGGAGCTGTTTTTT
size: few
V: TRBV10-3
D: TRBD1
J: TRBJ2-2

CDR3: CASSLGLRSYEQYF
DNA: TGTGCCAGCAGTTTGGGACTTCGCTCCTACGAGCAGTACTTC
size: .
V: TRBV28
D: .
J: TRBJ2-7

CDR3: CASSPETRGGAEAFF
DNA: TGTGCCAGCTCACCAGAAACAAGGGGAGGGGCTGAAGCTTTCTTT
size: .
V: TRBV18
D: .
J: TRBJ1-1

CDR3: CASRSGTSSYNEQFF
DNA: TGTGCCAGCAGGTCCGGGACTAGCAGTTACAATGAGCAGTTCTTC
size: .
V: TRBV27
D: TRBD2
J: TRBJ2-1

CDR3: CASSLAAGTLLGEQFF
DNA: TGTGCCAGCAGCTTAGCAGCGGGGACACTTCTTGGCGAGCAGTTCTTC
size: .
V: TRBV7-8
D: .
J: TRBJ2-1

CDR3: CSVGGSGLAGGEQFF
DNA: TGCAGCGTTGGGGGGAGTGGACTAGCGGGAGGAGAGCAGTTCTTC
size: .
V: TRBV29-1
D: TRBD2
J: TRBJ2-1

CDR3: CASSLGPSSPLHF
DNA: TGTGCCAGCAGCTTAGGACCTAGCTCACCCCTCCACTTT
size: .
V: TRBV7-8
D: .
J: TRBJ1-6

CDR3: CASSYYPAGGYEQFF
DNA: TGTGCCAGCAGTTACTACCCAGCGGGAGGGTATGAGCAGTTCTTC
size: .
V: TRBV6-5
D: TRBD2
J: TRBJ2-1

CDR3: CASSLGGGQGSIGYTF
DNA: TGTGCCAGCAGCTTAGGAGGCGGACAGGGGAGTATTGGCTACACCTTC
size: .
V: TRBV7-2
D: TRBD1
J: TRBJ1-2

CDR3: CASSSTPRQGFSRPTDTQYF
DNA: TGTGCCAGCAGCTCCACCCCTAGACAGGGCTTTTCCCGACCCACAGATACGCAGTATTTT
size: .
V: TRBV5-5
D: TRBD1
J: TRBJ2-3

CDR3: CASSLLRTSDFSTGELFF
DNA: TGTGCCAGCAGCTTGCTTAGGACTAGCGACTTTTCCACCGGGGAGCTGTTTTTT
size: .
V: TRBV7-2
D: TRBD2
J: TRBJ2-2

CDR3: CASSTTGSDYEQYF
DNA: TGTGCCAGCAGCACGACAGGGTCGGACTACGAGCAGTACTTC
size: .
V: TRBV6-5
D: TRBD1
J: TRBJ2-7

CDR3: CASSFGSDRGLINQPQHF
DNA: TGTGCCAGCAGCTTCGGATCAGACAGGGGGCTTATCAATCAGCCCCAGCATTTT
size: few
V: TRBV7-8
D: TRBD1
J: TRBJ1-5